The clone carrying this TCR beta chain was observed a few times. The data originate from a study of shared clonotypes between healthy human individuals. CDR3 length: 18 residues. The germline V gene encodes CDR1 PRHDT and CDR2 FYEKMQ (reference sequence). V dropped 5 bases and J dropped 4; count of bases not matched to a gene: 18. TCRdb's copy holds only in-frame clones and misses some; the assay was immunoSEQ multiplex PCR. The sample contains roughly 1 million clones, approximately 76% of which appear only once. The TCR originated in a man in his late teens or twenties in good health. The chain combines TRBV13 with TRBJ2-7; 9 bases fit TRBD2. The sample consisted of memory CD4+ T cells sorted from blood. Subset described: CD45RA-negative fraction. CDR3 amino acids: CASSVGTSLSRMVYEQYF. CDR3 DNA: TGTGCCAGCAGCGTGGGGACTAGCCTCTCGAGGATGGTGTACGAGCAGTACTTC.